The next 31 T cell receptor beta chains were all read from a single sample in a study of Ad26.COV2.S vaccination and SARS-CoV-2 variants. The repertoire was sequenced with immunoSEQ multiplex PCR; TCRdb's copy has only in-frame clones and lacks some. The data contain some 480,000 clones, approximately 90% of them singletons. Treatment denoted: roughly 19 received Ad26.COV2.S at low or high dose, single or two shots; several received placebo; per-sample allocation not given. Samples analyzed were those drawn on day 63 after the first vaccine or placebo injection. Sequenced material: peripheral blood, taken in a trial of Ad26.COV2.S vaccine versus placebo. These receptors came from a person between 18 and 59 years old who received the Ad26.COV2.S COVID-19 vaccine or a placebo.

The chain has TRBV5-1 and TRBJ2-1; TRBD2 matches at 8 bases. The V gene end was trimmed by 4 bases and the J gene end by 6 bases; junction bases not matched to a gene: 9. Germline V CDR1 and CDR2: SGHRS, YFSETQ. The CDR3 is 15 amino acids. This CDR3 is CASSRARGLVNEQFF. Here the CDR3 DNA reads TGCGCCAGCAGCAGGGCTAGGGGACTAGTCAATGAGCAGTTCTTC.

CDR3 amino acids: CASSPRGPYEQYF. The CDR3 DNA follows: TGTGCCAGCAGCCCCCGGGGTCCCTACGAGCAGTACTTC. The V and J genes are TRBV7-9 and TRBJ2-7, with D tentatively TRBD2 (5 bases). The CDR3 is made up of 13 amino acids. V was clipped by 5 bases and J by 2 bases, with 10 bases between them. CDR1 is SEHNR and CDR2 is FQNEAQ in the germline V gene (reference sequence).

The gene calls are TRBV7-8 and TRBJ1-5; 7 bases agree with TRBD1. The CDR3 has 15 amino acids. V gave up 4 bases and J gave up 3 bases; unmatched junction bases: 6. Germline-derived CDR1 and CDR2 are SGHVS and FQNEAQ. CDR3 in amino acids: CASSSTGQINQPQHF. The DNA of the CDR3 is TGTGCCAGCAGCTCTACGGGACAGATCAATCAGCCCCAGCATTTT.

This clone appeared a single time. This chain links TRBV30 with TRBJ2-5; 7 bases match TRBD2. Trimming at V came to 2 bases and at J to 2 bases, leaving 11 bases not matched to a gene. Germline V CDR1 and CDR2: GTSNPN, SVGIG (reference sequence). This CDR3 has 16 amino acids. The CDR3 loop reads CAWSKELAVIQETQYF. The CDR3 coding sequence is TGTGCCTGGAGTAAGGAGCTAGCGGTTATTCAAGAGACCCAGTACTTC.

The chain joins TRBV27 to TRBJ2-1, with D unclear. Germline-derived CDR1 and CDR2 are MNHEY and SMNVEV (reference sequence). This CDR3 has 14 amino acids. Trimming removed 5 bases at V and 6 bases at J, with 14 bases between. CDR3 loop: CASSPRVVSNEQFF. The CDR3, as DNA: TGTGCCAGCAGTCCTCGGGTGGTATCCAATGAGCAGTTCTTC.

The chain uses TRBV5-1 and TRBJ1-2, with 7 nucleotides matching TRBD1. Germline CDR1 and CDR2: SGHRS and YFSETQ. Trimming removed 4 bases from V and 5 bases from J; junction bases left unmatched: 8. This CDR3 spans 14 amino acids. Here the CDR3 DNA reads TGCGCCAGCAGCGATCCGGGACAGAAGTATGGCTACACCTTC. Translation: CASSDPGQKYGYTF.

As regards this clone: The same CDR3 is also encoded by other DNA sequences in this sample. The V call is TRBV9, the J call TRBJ1-1; no clear D gene. The CDR3 extends over 13 amino acids. The germline V gene has CDR1 SGDLS and CDR2 YYNGEE. V was shortened by 2 bases and J by 2 bases, with 7 bases between the two germline ends. CDR3 nucleotide sequence: TGTGCCAGCAGCGTTTCGTTCAACACTGAAGCTTTCTTT. Its translation is CASSVSFNTEAFF.

In this sample, this clone turned up many times. The chain has TRBV11-1 and TRBJ1-2, with 8 bases identical to TRBD1. V dropped 1 base and J dropped 6; count of bases not matched to a gene: 7. This CDR3 has 15 residues. Germline V lookup: CDR1 SGHAT, CDR2 FQDESV (reference sequence). The CDR3 sequence is CASSLGPTGEDGYTF. The CDR3 region has the DNA TGTGCCAGCAGCTTAGGCCCGACAGGGGAGGATGGCTACACCTTC.

The J gene is TRBJ2-3, the V gene TRBV7-2; the D gene is possibly TRBD1 (6 bases). The CDR3 spans 19 residues. V dropped 5 bases and J dropped 1 base, with 25 bases sitting between them. Germline V lookup: CDR1 SGHTA, CDR2 FQGNSA. CDR3 sequence reads: CASSEQYSGTPGRTDTQYF. DNA for the CDR3: TGTGCCAGCAGCGAACAATACTCCGGGACACCTGGTCGCACAGATACGCAGTATTTT.

The chain is built from TRBV5-1 and TRBJ2-2; D is perhaps TRBD1 or TRBD2 (5 bases each). Germline-derived CDR1 and CDR2 are SGHRS and YFSETQ. The CDR3 sequence is 16 residues long. The V end was cut by 4 bases, the J end by 7 bases, with 20 bases between. This CDR3 is CASSLGDHLGIGELFF. CDR3 nucleotide sequence: TGCGCCAGCAGCCTGGGGGACCATTTAGGAATCGGGGAGCTGTTTTTT.

This sequence joins TRBV6-5 and TRBJ2-7, with D uncertain. The V end was cut by 4 bases, the J end by 3 bases, with 7 bases between. The CDR3 covers 12 residues. Germline V gene data show CDR1 as MNHEY and CDR2 as SVGAGI. The CDR3 region is CASSSVVYEQYF. DNA for the CDR3: TGTGCCAGCAGTTCGGTGGTCTACGAGCAGTACTTC.

The chain is built from TRBV29-1 and TRBJ2-3; D is undetermined. Germline values: CDR1 SQVTM, CDR2 ANQGSEA. Trimming shortened V by 5 bases and J by 6 bases, and 18 bases separated the two germline ends. There are 14 residues in the CDR3. In nucleotides, the CDR3 is TGCAGCGTTAAACGTCCCGGCATTGAGGATACGCAGTATTTT. This sequence encodes CSVKRPGIEDTQYF.

This chain links TRBV6-1 with TRBJ2-7, with 9 bases lining up with TRBD1. The CDR3 totals 16 residues. Trimming removed 0 bases from V and 2 bases from J; junction bases left unmatched: 5. Germline CDR1 and CDR2: MNHNS and SASEGT. The CDR3 coding sequence is TGTGCCAGCAGTGAAGCGCAGTGGACAGGGGCCTACGAGCAGTACTTC. Encoded protein: CASSEAQWTGAYEQYF.

This chain links TRBV29-1 with TRBJ2-1, with D hard to call. Per germline, CDR1 SQVTM and CDR2 ANQGSEA. The CDR3 has 14 residues. The V gene lost 4 bases and the J gene lost 2 bases, with 12 bases spanning the gap. CDR3 DNA sequence: TGCAGCGTTGGGGATCGCGTCGCCTACAATGAGCAGTTCTTC. This encodes CSVGDRVAYNEQFF.

The genes are TRBV5-1 and TRBJ2-5; D is possibly TRBD1 or TRBD2 (6 bases each). V was trimmed by 0 bases and J by 4 bases, leaving 10 bases between them. CDR1 is SGHRS and CDR2 is YFSETQ in the germline V gene. The length of the CDR3 is 14 residues. Here the CDR3 reads CASSLAGAAETQYF. DNA of the CDR3: TGCGCCAGCAGCTTGGCGGGGGCCGCAGAGACCCAGTACTTC.

V and J are TRBV28 and TRBJ1-2, with TRBD1 identical over 12 bases. The CDR3 covers 14 residues. V lost 9 bases, J lost 4 bases, and 6 bases stayed unmatched. CDR1 is MDHEN, CDR2 SYDVKM, per germline. The CDR3 sequence: CASRGTGGGYGYTF. CDR3 DNA sequence: TGTGCCAGTCGGGGGACAGGGGGCGGCTATGGCTACACCTTC.

The chain combines TRBV6-5 with TRBJ2-3, with TRBD2 matching 10 bases. CDR1 is MNHEY, CDR2 SVGAGI, per germline. V shed 5 bases, J shed 6 bases, and the junction held 8 bases outside the gene matches. The CDR3 is made up of 15 amino acids. CDR3 nucleotide sequence: TGTGCCAGCAGTCCCCTAGCGGGAGCAGGTGATACGCAGTATTTT. Residues: CASSPLAGAGDTQYF.

The rearrangement uses TRBV5-4 and TRBJ2-4; 9 nucleotides match TRBD2. This CDR3 is 16 amino acids long. Germline values: CDR1 SGHNT, CDR2 YYREEE (reference sequence). Trimming took 4 bases from V and 0 from J; bases not matched to a gene: 5. The CDR3 nucleotides are TGTGCCAGCAGCGGGACTAGCCCCGTAGCCAAAAACATTCAGTACTTC. This translates into CASSGTSPVAKNIQYF.

This clone was seen just once. The gene calls are TRBV5-8 and TRBJ2-1; possible D gene TRBD1, 6 bases. The V gene lost 4 bases and the J gene lost 3 bases, with 14 bases spanning the gap. CDR1 SGHTS and CDR2 YDEGEE come from the germline V gene. This CDR3 spans 15 amino acids. For the CDR3, the DNA is TGTGCCAGCAGCCCCGGACAGTCCAACTACAATGAGCAGTTCTTC. Amino acids: CASSPGQSNYNEQFF. Drawing the rest from reference TRBV5-8 and TRBJ2-1, the complete variable domain is EAGVTQSPTHLIKTRGQQATLRCSPISGHTSVYWYQQALGLGLQFLLWYDEGEERNRGNFPPRFSGRQFPNYSSELNVNALELEDSALYLCASSPGQSNYNEQFFGPGTRLTVL.

The chain links TRBV5-1 to TRBJ1-2; D remains unclear. Germline-derived CDR1 and CDR2 are SGHRS and YFSETQ. This CDR3 region has 12 residues. Between the trimmed V and J ends, which lost 0 bases and 4 bases, there was a span of 4 bases. The CDR3 DNA sequence: TGCGCCAGCAGCTTGGGGACCTATGGCTACACCTTC. It encodes CASSLGTYGYTF.

The V and J genes are TRBV27 and TRBJ2-2; a possible D gene is TRBD1 (6 bases). CDR3 length equals 13 residues. Per germline, CDR1 MNHEY and CDR2 SMNVEV (reference sequence). The germline V and J ends were trimmed by 8 bases and 6 bases, with 13 bases remaining between them. The CDR3 bases are TGTGCCAGCTCCCGCCCAGGGGCCGGGGAGCTGTTTTTT. As protein: CASSRPGAGELFF.

The chain links TRBV29-1 to TRBJ2-7; perhaps D is TRBD1 or TRBD2 (5 bases each). This CDR3 has 11 residues. Trimming stripped 3 bases from V and 7 bases from J, with 10 bases between. CDR1 is SQVTM and CDR2 is ANQGSEA in the germline V gene. As DNA, the CDR3 is TGCAGCGTTGAGGCAGGGAGAGAGCAGTACTTC. This sequence encodes CSVEAGREQYF.

The chain carries TRBV5-1 and TRBJ1-1; D may be TRBD1 (5 bases). CDR3 length equals 15 residues. Germline V gives CDR1 SGHRS, CDR2 YFSETQ. V dropped 2 bases and J dropped 0 bases, with 11 bases sitting between them. CDR3: CASSFGSGLNTEAFF. The CDR3, as DNA: TGCGCCAGCAGCTTCGGGTCAGGGTTGAACACTGAAGCTTTCTTT.

The chain couples TRBV14 to TRBJ2-7, with 7 nucleotides matching TRBD1. V was clipped by 4 bases and J by 6 bases; unmatched bases: 3. Germline-derived CDR1 and CDR2 are SGHDN and FVKESK. The CDR3 extends over 12 amino acids. The CDR3 is CASSLPGGEQYF. DNA of the CDR3: TGTGCCAGCAGCCTTCCAGGGGGCGAGCAGTACTTC.

V usage is TRBV5-1 and J usage is TRBJ1-6; possible D gene TRBD1, 6 bases. The CDR3 extends over 15 amino acids. Germline V gives CDR1 SGHRS, CDR2 YFSETQ. V was trimmed by 2 bases and J by 6 bases, leaving 12 bases between them. The CDR3 sequence: CASSLTTGSNSPLHF. In DNA form, the CDR3 reads TGCGCCAGCAGCTTAACAACAGGGAGTAATTCACCCCTCCACTTT.

The gene calls are TRBV6-5 and TRBJ2-1; 9 positions match TRBD1. V was pared by 6 bases and J by 3 bases, with 6 bases of the junction left unmatched. CDR1 and CDR2 from the germline V gene are MNHEY and SVGAGI. The CDR3 sequence is 15 residues long. CDR3 residues: CASRARQGGYNEQFF. Written as DNA, the CDR3 is TGTGCCAGCAGGGCCCGACAGGGGGGCTACAATGAGCAGTTCTTC.

The rearrangement uses TRBV11-3 and TRBJ2-3; 9 nucleotides match TRBD1. The CDR3 loop spans 15 amino acids. Losses at the gene ends were 5 bases for V and 3 bases for J; bases not matched to a gene: 6. Germline CDR1 is SGHNT and CDR2 is YENEEA. The CDR3 region has the DNA TGTGCCAGCAGCCCGAAGGGACAGGGAACAGATACGCAGTATTTT. Protein sequence: CASSPKGQGTDTQYF.

This clone was seen only a few times. The chain joins TRBV27 to TRBJ2-3; D is uncertain. The CDR3 runs 15 residues. V lost 3 bases, J lost 1 base, and 11 bases lay in between. Germline assignment: CDR1 MNHEY and CDR2 SMNVEV (reference sequence). The CDR3 DNA sequence: TGTGCCAGCAGTTTTCGTCGGCAGGGCACAGATACGCAGTATTTT. Protein sequence: CASSFRRQGTDTQYF.

The chain recombines TRBV28 with TRBJ2-1; D unresolved. Looked up from germline, CDR1 is MDHEN and CDR2 is SYDVKM. The length of the CDR3 is 15 residues. V lost 2 bases and J 0 bases, leaving 8 bases between the germline ends. The CDR3 sequence: CASSLIRSSYNEQFF. The CDR3 region has the DNA TGTGCCAGCAGTTTAATCCGTAGCTCCTACAATGAGCAGTTCTTC.

V usage is TRBV29-1 and J usage is TRBJ2-1; TRBD1 aligns across 7 bases. This CDR3 has 13 amino acids. Germline lookup yields CDR1 SQVTM and CDR2 ANQGSEA. Germline trimming cut 6 bases from V and 0 bases from J; bases unmatched to any gene: 2. CDR3 amino acids: CSVGQSSYNEQFF. CDR3 nucleotides: TGCAGCGTGGGACAGAGCTCCTACAATGAGCAGTTCTTC.

CDR3 nucleotides: TGTGCCAGTTCAACATGGGGGACCGAGCAGTACTTC. Its protein product is CASSTWGTEQYF. The chain employs TRBV19 and TRBJ2-7; D tentatively reads TRBD1 or TRBD2 (5 bases each). Trimming removed 8 bases from V and 6 bases from J, with 14 bases in between. This CDR3 comprises 12 residues. The V gene's germline CDR1 is LNHDA and CDR2 SQIVND (reference sequence).